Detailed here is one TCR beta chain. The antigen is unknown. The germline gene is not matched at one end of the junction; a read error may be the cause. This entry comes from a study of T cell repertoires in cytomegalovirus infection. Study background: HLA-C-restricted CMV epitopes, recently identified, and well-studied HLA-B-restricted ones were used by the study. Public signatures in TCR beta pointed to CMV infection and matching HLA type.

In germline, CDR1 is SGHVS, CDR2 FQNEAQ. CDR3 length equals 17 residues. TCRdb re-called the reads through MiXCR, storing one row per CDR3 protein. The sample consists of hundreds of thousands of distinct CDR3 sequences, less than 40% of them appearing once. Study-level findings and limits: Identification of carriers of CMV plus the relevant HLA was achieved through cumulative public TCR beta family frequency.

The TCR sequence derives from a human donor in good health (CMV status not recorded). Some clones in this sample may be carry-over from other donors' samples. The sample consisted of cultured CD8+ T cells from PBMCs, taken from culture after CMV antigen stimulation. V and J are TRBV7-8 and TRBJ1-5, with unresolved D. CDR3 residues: CASSSPVRQFSDQPQHF. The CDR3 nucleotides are TGTGCCAGCAGCTCCCCAGTACGGCAATTTAGCGATCAGCCCCAGCATTTT.